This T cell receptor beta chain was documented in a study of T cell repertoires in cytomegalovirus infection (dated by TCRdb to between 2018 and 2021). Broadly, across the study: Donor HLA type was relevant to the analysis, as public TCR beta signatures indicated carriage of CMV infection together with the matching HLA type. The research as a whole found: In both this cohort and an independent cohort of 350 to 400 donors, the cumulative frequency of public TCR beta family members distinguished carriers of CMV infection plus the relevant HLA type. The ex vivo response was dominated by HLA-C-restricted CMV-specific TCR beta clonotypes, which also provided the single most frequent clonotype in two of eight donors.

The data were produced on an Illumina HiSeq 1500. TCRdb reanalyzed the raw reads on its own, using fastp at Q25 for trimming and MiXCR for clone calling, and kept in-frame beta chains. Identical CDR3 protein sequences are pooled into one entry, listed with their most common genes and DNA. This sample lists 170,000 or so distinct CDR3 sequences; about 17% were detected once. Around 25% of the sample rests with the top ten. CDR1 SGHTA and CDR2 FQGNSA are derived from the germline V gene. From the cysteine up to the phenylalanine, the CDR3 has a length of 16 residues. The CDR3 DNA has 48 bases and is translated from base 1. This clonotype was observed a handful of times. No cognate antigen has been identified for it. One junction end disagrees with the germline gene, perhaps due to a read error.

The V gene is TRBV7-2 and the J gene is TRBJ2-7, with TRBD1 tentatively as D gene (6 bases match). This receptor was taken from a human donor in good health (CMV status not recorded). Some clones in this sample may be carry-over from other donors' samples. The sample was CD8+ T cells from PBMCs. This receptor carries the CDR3 CASSLSQGSASYEKYF. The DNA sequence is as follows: TGTGCCAGCAGCTTAAGCCAGGGGTCCGCCTCCTACGAGAAGTACTTC.